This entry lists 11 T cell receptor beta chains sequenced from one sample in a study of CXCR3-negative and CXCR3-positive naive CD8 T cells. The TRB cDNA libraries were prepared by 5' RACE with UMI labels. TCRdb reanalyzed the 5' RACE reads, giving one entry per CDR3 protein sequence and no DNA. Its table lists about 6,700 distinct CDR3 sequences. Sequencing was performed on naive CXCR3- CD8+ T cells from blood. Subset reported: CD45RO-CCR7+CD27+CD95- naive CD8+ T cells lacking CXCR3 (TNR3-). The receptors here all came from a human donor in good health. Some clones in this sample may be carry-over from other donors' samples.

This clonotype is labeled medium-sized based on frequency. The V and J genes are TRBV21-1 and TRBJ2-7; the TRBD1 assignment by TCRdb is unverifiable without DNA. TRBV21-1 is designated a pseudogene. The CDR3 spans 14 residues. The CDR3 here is CASSNLSRVFEQYF.

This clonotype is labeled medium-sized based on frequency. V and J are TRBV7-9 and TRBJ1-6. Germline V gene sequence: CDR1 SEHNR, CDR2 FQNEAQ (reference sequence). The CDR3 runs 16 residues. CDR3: CASSLVASSYNSPLHF.

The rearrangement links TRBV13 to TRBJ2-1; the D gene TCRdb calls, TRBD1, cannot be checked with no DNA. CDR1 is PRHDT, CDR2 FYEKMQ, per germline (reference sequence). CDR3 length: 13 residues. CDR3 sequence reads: CASSAGTPNEQFF. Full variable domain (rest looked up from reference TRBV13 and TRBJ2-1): AAGVIQSPRHLIKEKRETATLKCYPIPRHDTVYWYQQGPGQDPQFLISFYEKMQSDKGSIPDRFSAQQFSDYHSELNMSSLELGDSALYFCASSAGTPNEQFFGPGTRLTVL.

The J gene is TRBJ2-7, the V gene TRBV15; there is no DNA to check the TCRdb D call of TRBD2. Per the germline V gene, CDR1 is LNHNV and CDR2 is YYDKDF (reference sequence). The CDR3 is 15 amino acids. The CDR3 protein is CATGTSSTPLEEQYF.

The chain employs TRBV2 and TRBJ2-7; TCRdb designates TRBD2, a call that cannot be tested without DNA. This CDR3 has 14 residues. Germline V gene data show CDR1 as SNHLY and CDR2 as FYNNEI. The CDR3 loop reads CASTASGKSYEQYF.

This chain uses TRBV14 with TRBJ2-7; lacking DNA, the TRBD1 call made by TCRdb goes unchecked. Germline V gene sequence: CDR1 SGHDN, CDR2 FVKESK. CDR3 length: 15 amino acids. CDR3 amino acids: CASSLGQGAWYEQYF.

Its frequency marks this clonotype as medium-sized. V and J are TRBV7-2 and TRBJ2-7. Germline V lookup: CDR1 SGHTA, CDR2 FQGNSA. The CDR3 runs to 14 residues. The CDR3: CASSPNRASYEQYF.

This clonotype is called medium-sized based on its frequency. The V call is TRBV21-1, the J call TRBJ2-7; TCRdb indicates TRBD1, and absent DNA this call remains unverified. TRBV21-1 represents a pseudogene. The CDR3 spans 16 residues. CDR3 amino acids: CASSKGRQLIHYEQYF.

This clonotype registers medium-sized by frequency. The CDR3 spells CAISESAETQYF. V usage is TRBV10-3 and J usage is TRBJ2-5. Looked up from germline, CDR1 is ENHRY and CDR2 is SYGVKD. CDR3 length: 12 residues.

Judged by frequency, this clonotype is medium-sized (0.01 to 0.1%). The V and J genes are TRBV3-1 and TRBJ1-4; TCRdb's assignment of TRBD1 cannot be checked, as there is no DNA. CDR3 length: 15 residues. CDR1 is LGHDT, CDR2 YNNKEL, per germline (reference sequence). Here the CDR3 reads CASSPRQENNEKLFF.

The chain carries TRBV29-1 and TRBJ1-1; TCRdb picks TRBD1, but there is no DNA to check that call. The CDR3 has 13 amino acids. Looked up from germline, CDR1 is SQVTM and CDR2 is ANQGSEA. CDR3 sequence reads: CSVFPGPLTEAFF.